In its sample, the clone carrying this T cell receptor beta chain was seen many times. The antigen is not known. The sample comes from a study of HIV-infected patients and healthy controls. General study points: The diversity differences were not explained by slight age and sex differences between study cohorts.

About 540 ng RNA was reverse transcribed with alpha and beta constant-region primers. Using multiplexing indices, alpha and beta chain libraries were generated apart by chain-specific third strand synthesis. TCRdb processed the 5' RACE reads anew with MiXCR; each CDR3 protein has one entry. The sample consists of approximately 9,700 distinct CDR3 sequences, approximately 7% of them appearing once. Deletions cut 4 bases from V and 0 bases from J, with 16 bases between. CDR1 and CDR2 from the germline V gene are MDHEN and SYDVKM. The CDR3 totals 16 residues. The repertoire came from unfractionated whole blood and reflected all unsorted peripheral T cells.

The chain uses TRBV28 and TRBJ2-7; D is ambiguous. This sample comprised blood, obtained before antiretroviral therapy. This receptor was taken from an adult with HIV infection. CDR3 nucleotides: TGTGCCAGCAGTTACGAGAGTCACTCGAGCTCCTACGAGCAGTACTTC. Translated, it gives CASSYESHSSSYEQYF.